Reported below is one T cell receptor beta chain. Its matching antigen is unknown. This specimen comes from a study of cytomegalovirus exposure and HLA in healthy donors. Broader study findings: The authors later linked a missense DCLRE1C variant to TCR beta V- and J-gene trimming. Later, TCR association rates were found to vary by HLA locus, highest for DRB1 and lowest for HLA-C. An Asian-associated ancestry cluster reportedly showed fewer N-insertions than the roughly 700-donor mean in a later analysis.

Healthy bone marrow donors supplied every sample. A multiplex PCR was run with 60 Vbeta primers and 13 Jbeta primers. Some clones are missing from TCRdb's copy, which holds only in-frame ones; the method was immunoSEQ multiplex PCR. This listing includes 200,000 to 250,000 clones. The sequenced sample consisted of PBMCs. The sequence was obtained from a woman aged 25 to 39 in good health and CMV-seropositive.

CDR3 nucleotides: TGTGCCAGCAGGGACCTAGGGACAGATAATGAAAAACTGTTTTTT. It encodes CASRDLGTDNEKLFF. The chain links TRBV6-5 to TRBJ1-4; 7 bases line up with TRBD1. Losses at the gene ends were 6 bases for V and 4 bases for J; bases not matched to a gene: 8. This CDR3 has 15 residues. Per the germline V gene, CDR1 is MNHEY and CDR2 is SVGAGI.